This T cell receptor (beta chain) was sequenced during a study of glioma-infiltrating T cells. Study-wide points: Tissue-blood divergence was below expectation in non-neoplastic patients, above in gliomas.

TCR alpha and beta CDR3 regions were amplified from RNA using iRepertoire nested multiplex PCR. Tissue mRNA or PBMC total RNA, about 95-450 ng, went into one-step reverse transcription and amplification. TCRdb re-derived calls from the multiplex PCR reads in MiXCR, one entry per CDR3 protein. In the table there are 93,000 or so distinct CDR3 sequences, about 30% of which are singletons. Trimming removed 8 bases from V and 2 bases from J, with 10 bases in between. The CDR3 totals 13 residues. Turning to this clonotype: What it binds is unknown.

This rearrangement joins TRBV12-3 or TRBV12-4 to TRBJ2-1; TRBD2 is a possible D gene (5 bases). The specimen sequenced was glioma tissue, nonneoplastic brain tissue, or PBMCs (not recorded which). This receptor was obtained from a human donor with low-grade glioma or glioblastoma, undergoing nonglioma brain surgery, or in good health (not recorded which). CDR3 amino acids: CASQDFPYNEQFF. In DNA form, the CDR3 reads TGTGCCAGCCAGGACTTTCCCTACAATGAGCAGTTCTTC.